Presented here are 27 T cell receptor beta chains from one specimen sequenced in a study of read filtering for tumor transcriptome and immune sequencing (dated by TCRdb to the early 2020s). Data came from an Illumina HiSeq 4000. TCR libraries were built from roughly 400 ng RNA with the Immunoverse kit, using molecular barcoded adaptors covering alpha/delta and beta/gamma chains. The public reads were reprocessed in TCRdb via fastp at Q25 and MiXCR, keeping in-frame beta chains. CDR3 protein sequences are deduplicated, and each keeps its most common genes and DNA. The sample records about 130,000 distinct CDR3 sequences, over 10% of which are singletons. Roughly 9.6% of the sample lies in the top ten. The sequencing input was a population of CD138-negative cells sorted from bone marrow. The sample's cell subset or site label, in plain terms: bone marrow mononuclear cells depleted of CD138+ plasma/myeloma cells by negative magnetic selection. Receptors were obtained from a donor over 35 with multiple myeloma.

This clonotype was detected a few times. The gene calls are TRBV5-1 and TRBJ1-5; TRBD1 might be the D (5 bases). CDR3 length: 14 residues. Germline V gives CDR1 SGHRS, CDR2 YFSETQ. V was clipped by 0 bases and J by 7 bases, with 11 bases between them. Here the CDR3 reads CASSLGGVDQPQHF. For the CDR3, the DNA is TGCGCCAGCAGCTTGGGGGGGGTCGACCAGCCCCAGCATTTT.

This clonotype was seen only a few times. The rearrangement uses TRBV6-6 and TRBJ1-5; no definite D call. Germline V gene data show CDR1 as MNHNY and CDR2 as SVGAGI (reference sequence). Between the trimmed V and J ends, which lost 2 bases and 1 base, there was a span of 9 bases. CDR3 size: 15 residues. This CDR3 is CASSYGQSSNQPQHF. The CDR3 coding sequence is TGTGCCAGCAGTTACGGGCAGAGCAGCAATCAGCCCCAGCATTTT.

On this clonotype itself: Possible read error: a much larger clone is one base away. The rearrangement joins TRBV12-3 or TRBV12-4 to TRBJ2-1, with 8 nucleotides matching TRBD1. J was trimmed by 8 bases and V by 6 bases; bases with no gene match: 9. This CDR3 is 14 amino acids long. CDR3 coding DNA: TGTGCCAGCAGGAGGACAGGGCAAGTCGATGAGCAGTTCTTC. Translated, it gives CASRRTGQVDEQFF.

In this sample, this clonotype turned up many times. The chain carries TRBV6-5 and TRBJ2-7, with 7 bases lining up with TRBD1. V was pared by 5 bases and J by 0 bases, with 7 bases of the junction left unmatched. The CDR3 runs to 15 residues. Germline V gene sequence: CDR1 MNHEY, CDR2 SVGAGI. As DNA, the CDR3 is TGTGCCAGCAGTAGAGACAGGGCATCCTCCTACGAGCAGTACTTC. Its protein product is CASSRDRASSYEQYF.

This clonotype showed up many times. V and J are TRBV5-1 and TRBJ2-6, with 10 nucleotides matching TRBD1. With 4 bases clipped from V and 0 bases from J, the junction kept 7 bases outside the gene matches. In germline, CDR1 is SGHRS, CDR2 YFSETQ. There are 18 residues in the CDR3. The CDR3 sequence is CASSTQGQGTSGANVLTF. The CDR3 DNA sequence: TGCGCCAGCAGCACCCAGGGACAGGGGACCTCTGGGGCCAACGTCCTGACTTTC. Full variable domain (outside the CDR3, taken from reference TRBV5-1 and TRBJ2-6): KAGVTQTPRYLIKTRGQQVTLSCSPISGHRSVSWYQQTPGQGLQFLFEYFSETQRNKGNFPGRFSGRQFSNSRSEMNVSTLELGDSALYLCASSTQGQGTSGANVLTFGAGSRLTVL.

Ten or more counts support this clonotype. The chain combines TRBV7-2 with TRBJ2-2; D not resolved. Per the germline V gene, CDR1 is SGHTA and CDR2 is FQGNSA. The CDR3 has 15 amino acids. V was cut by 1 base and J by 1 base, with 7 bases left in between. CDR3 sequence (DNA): TGTGCCAGCAGCTTAGTTCCGCGGAACACCGGGGAGCTGTTTTTT. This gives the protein CASSLVPRNTGELFF.

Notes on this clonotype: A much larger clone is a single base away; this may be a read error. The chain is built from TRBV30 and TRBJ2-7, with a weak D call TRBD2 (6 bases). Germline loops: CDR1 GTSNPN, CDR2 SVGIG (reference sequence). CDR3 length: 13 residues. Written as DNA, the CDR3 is TGTGCCTCCGGGGGAGTAAGCTCCTTCGAGCAGTACTTC. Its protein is CASGGVSSFEQYF.

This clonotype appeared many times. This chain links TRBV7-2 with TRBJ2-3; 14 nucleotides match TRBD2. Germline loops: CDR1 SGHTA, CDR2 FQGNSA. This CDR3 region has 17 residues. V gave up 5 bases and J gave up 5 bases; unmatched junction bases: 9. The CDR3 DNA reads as TGTGCCAGCAGCCCCTTGGGACTAGCGGGGGAGGGAGATACGCAGTATTTT. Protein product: CASSPLGLAGEGDTQYF.

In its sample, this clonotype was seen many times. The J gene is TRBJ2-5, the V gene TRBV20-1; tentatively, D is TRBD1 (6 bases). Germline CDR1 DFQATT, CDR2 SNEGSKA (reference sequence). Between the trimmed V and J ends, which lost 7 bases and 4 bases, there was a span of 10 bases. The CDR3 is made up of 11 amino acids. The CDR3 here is CSGTVGETQYF. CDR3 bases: TGCAGTGGGACAGTCGGAGAGACCCAGTACTTC.

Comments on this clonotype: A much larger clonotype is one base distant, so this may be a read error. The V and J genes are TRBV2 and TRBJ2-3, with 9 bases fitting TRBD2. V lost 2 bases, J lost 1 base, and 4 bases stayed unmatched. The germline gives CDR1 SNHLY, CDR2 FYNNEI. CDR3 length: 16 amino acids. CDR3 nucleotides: TGTGCCAGCAGTGAATCGGCTAGCGGGGGCACAGATACGCAGTATTTT. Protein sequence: CASSESASGGTDTQYF.

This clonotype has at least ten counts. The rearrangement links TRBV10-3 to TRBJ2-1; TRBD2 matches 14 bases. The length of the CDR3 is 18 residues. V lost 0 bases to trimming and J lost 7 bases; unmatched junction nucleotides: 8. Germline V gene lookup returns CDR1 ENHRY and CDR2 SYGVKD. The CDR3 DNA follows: TGTGCCATCAGTGAGTCGAGGACGACTAGCGGGGGGGCGAATGAGCAGTTCTTC. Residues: CAISESRTTSGGANEQFF.

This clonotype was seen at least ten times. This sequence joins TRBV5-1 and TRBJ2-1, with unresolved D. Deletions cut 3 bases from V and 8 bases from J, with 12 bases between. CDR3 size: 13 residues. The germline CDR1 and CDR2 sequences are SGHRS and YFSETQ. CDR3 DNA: TGCGCCAGCAGCTCTGCGAATACACATGAGCAGTTCTTC. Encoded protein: CASSSANTHEQFF.

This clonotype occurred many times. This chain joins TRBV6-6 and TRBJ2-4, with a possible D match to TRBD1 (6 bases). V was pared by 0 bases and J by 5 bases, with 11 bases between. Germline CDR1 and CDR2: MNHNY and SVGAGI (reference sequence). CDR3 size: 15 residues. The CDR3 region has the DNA TGTGCCAGCAGTTACTCGTGGACAGTTGAAAACATTCAGTACTTC. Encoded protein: CASSYSWTVENIQYF.

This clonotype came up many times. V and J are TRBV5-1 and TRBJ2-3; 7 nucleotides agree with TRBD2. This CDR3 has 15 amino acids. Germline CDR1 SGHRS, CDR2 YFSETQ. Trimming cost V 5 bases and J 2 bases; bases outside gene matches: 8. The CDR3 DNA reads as TGCGCCAGCAGAAGCGGGGAGACCCCCACAGATACGCAGTATTTT. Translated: CASRSGETPTDTQYF.

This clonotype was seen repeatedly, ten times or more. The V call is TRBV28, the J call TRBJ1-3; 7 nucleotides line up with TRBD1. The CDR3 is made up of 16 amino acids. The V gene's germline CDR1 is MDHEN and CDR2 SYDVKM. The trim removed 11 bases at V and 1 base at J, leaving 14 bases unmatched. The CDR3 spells CASLSSGGRSGNTIYF. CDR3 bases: TGTGCCTCCTTATCATCAGGGGGGAGGTCTGGAAACACCATATATTTT.

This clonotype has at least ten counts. The CDR3 sequence: CSGWTSVNEQFF. CDR3 nucleotides: TGCAGCGGATGGACTAGTGTCAATGAGCAGTTCTTC. The V gene is TRBV29-1, the J gene TRBJ2-1, with TRBD2 matching 7 bases. After removal of 7 bases from V and 6 bases from J, the junction contained 6 bases not matched to a gene. Germline-derived CDR1 and CDR2 are SQVTM and ANQGSEA. CDR3 length: 12 amino acids.

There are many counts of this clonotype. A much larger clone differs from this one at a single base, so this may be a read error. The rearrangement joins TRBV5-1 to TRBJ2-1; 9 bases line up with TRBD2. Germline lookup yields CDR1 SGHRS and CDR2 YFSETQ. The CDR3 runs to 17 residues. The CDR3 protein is CASSRGGGRSSYNGQFF. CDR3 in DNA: TGCGCCAGCAGCCGCGGGGGGGGCAGGAGCTCCTACAATGGGCAGTTCTTC.

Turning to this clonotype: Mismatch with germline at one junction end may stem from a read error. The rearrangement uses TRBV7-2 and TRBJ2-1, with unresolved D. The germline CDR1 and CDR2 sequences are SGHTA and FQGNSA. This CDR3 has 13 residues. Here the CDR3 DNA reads TGTGCCAGCAGCTTAGCCTACTACAATGAGCGGTTCTTC. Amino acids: CASSLAYYNERFF.

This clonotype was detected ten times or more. CDR3 region: CASSPGTGGIQETQYF. The CDR3 DNA reads TGTGCCAGCAGCCCTGGGACAGGGGGCATCCAAGAGACCCAGTACTTC. This chain links TRBV11-2 with TRBJ2-5, with TRBD1 matching 12 bases. Germline CDR1 reads SGHAT; CDR2 reads FQNNGV. The CDR3 covers 16 residues. Unmatched junction bases numbered 5, after V lost 5 bases and J lost 1 base.

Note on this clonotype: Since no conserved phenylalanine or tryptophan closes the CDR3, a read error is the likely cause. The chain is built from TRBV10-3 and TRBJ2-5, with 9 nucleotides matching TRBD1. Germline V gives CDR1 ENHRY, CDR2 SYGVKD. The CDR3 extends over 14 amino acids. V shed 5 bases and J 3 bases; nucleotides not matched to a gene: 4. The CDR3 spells CAISLTGGEETQYL. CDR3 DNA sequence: TGTGCCATCAGTCTGACAGGGGGAGAAGAGACCCAGTACCTC.

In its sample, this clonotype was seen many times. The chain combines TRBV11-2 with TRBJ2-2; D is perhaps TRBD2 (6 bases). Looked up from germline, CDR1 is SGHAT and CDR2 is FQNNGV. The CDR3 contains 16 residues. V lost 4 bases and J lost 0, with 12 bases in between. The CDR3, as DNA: TGTGCCAGCAGCTCAAGACTAGGCTCGAACACCGGGGAGCTGTTTTTT. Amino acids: CASSSRLGSNTGELFF. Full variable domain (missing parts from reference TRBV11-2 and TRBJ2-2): EAGVAQSPRYKIIEKRQSVAFWCNPISGHATLYWYQQILGQGPKLLIQFQNNGVVDDSQLPKDRFSAERLKGVDSTLKIQPAKLEDSAVYLCASSSRLGSNTGELFFGEGSRLTVL.

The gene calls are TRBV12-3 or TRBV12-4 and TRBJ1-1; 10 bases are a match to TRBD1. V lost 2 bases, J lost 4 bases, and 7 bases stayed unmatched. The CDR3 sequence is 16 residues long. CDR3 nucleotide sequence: TGTGCCAGCAGTTTAATACCGGGACAGGGGAGCACTGAAGCTTTCTTT. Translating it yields CASSLIPGQGSTEAFF.

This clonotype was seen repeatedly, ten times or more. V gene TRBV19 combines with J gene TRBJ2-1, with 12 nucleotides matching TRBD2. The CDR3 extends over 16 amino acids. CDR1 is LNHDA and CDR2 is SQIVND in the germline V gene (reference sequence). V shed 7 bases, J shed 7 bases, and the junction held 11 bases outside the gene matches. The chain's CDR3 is CASTPSGRARSNEQFF. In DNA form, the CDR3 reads TGTGCCAGTACCCCTAGCGGGAGGGCCCGGTCGAATGAGCAGTTCTTC.

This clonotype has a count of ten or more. The CDR3 region has the DNA TGTGCCAGCAGACAGGGGCCTCTGCGCTATCAGCCCCAGCATTTT. Amino acids: CASRQGPLRYQPQHF. V and J are TRBV12-3 or TRBV12-4 and TRBJ1-5; 7 bases are shared with TRBD1. The CDR3 sequence is 15 residues long. J gave up 5 bases and V 6 bases, and 10 bases lay outside the gene matches.

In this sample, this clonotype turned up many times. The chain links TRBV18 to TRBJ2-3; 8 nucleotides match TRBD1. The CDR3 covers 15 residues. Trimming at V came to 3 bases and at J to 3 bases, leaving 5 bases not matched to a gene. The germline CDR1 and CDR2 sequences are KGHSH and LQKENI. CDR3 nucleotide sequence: TGTGCCAGCTCACCTGACAGGGGAGTAACAGATACGCAGTATTTT. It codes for CASSPDRGVTDTQYF. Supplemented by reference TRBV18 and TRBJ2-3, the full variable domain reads NAGVMQNPRHLVRRRGQEARLRCSPMKGHSHVYWYRQLPEEGLKFMVYLQKENIIDESGMPKERFSAEFPKEGPSILRIQQVVRGDSAAYFCASSPDRGVTDTQYFGPGTRLTVL.

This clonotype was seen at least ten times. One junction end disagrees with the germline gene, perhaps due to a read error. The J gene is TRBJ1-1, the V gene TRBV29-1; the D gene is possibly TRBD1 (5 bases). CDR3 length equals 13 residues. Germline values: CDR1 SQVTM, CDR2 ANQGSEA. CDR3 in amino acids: CSVQDSQNTEAFF. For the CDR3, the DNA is TGCAGCGTTCAAGACAGTCAGAACACTGAAGCTTTCTTT. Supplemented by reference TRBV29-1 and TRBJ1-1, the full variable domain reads SAVISQKPSRDICQRGTSLTIQCQVDSQVTMMFWYRQQPGQSLTLIATANQGSEATYESGFVIDKFPISRPNLTFSTLTVSNMSPEDSSIYLCSVQDSQNTEAFFGQGTRLTVV.

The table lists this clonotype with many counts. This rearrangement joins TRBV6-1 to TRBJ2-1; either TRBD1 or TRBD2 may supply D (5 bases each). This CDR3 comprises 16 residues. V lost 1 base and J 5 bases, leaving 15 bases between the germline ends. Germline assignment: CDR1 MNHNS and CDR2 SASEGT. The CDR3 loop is CASSEGFLQGDNEQFF. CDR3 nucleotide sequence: TGTGCCAGCAGTGAAGGGTTTCTTCAGGGAGACAATGAGCAGTTCTTC.